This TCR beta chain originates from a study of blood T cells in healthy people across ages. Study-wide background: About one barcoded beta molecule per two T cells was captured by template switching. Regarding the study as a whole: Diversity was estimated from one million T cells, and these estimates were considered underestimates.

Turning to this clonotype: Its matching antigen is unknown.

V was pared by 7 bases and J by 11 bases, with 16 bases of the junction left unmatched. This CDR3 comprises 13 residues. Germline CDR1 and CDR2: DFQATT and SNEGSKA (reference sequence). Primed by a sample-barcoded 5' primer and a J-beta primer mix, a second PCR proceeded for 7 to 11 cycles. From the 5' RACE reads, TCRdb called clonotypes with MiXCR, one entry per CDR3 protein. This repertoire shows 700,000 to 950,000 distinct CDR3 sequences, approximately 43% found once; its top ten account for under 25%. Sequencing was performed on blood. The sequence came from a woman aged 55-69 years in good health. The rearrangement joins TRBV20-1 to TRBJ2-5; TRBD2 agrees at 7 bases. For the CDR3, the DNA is TGCAGTGTAACTCTAGCGGCCCACAATGAGCAGTACTTC. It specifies CSVTLAAHNEQYF.